This T cell receptor beta chain was recorded in a study of blood T cells in healthy people across ages. The germline V and J ends were trimmed by 6 bases and 2 bases, with 13 bases remaining between them. Germline V gene lookup returns CDR1 SNHLY and CDR2 FYNNEI. The length of the CDR3 is 14 residues. Regarding the study as a whole: When set beside aged donors, long-lived donors presented more naive CD4+ cells and higher diversity.

PCR was performed a second time for about 7 to 11 cycles using a sample-barcoded 5' primer and a J-beta primer mix. Each of the cDNA molecules was tagged by a template-switch adaptor with 12 random nucleotides. TCRdb re-derived calls from the 5' RACE reads in MiXCR, one entry per CDR3 protein. The table records some 710,000 distinct CDR3 sequences, around 50% of them present only once. Per-sample PBMC isolation yielded at least 6.5 million cells. About this clonotype itself: Its antigen is as yet unknown.

The sample was blood. The sequence was obtained from a man older than 75 in good health. V is TRBV2 and J is TRBJ1-2; D unclear. DNA of the CDR3: TGTGCCAGCAGCCTGACAAGATCCAACTATGGCTACACCTTC. This sequence encodes CASSLTRSNYGYTF.